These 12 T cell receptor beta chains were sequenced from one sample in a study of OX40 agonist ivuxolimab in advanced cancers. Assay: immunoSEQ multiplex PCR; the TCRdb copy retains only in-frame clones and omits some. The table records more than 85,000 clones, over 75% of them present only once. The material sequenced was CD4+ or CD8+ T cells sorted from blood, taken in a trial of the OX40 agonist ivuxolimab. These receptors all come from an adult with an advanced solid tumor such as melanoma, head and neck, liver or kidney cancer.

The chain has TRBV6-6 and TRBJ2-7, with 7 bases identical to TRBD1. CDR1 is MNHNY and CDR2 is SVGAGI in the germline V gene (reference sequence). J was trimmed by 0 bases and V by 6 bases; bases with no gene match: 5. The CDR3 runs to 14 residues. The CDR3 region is CASRQQGSSYEQYF. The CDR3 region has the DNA TGTGCCAGCAGGCAACAGGGGAGCTCCTACGAGCAGTACTTC.

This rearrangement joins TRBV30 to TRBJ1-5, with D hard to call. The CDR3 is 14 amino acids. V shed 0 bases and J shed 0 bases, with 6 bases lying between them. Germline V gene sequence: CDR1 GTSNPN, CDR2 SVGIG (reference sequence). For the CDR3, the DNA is TGTGCCTGGAGTGTAGGTTATAGCAATCAGCCCCAGCATTTT. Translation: CAWSVGYSNQPQHF.

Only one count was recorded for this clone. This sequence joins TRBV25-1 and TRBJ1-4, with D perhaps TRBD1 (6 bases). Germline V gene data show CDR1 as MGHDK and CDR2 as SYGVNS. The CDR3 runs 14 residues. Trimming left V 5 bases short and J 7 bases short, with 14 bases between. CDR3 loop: CASSQRGAGEKLFF. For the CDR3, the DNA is TGTGCCAGCAGTCAAAGGGGGGCTGGTGAAAAACTGTTTTTT. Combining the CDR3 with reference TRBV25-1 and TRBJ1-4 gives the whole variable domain EADIYQTPRYLVIGTGKKITLECSQTMGHDKMYWYQQDPGMELHLIHYSYGVNSTEKGDLSSESTVSRIRTEHFPLTLESARPSHTSQYLCASSQRGAGEKLFFGSGTQLSVL.

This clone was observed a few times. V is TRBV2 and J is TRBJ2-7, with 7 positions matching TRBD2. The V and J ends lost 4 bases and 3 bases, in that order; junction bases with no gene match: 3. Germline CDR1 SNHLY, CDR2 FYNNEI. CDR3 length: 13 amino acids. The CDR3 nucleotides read TGTGCCAGCAGTGGGGAGGGGATCTACGAGCAGTACTTC. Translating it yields CASSGEGIYEQYF.

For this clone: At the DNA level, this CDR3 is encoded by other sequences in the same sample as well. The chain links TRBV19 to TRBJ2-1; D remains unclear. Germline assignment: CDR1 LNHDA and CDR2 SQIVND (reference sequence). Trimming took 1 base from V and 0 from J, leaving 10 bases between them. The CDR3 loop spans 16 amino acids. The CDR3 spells CASSIGGSSSYNEQFF. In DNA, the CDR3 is TGTGCCAGTAGTATAGGAGGAAGTAGCTCCTACAATGAGCAGTTCTTC. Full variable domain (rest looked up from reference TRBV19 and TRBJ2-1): DGGITQSPKYLFRKEGQNVTLSCEQNLNHDAMYWYRQDPGQGLRLIYYSQIVNDFQKGDIAEGYSVSREKKESFPLTVTSAQKNPTAFYLCASSIGGSSSYNEQFFGPGTRLTVL.

CDR3 sequence: CASSRGTSGRSYEQYF. The CDR3 nucleotides are TGCGCCAGCAGCCGGGGGACTAGCGGGAGGTCGTACGAGCAGTACTTC. The V gene is TRBV4-1, the J gene TRBJ2-7; TRBD2 matches at 15 bases. Trimming took 4 bases from V and 4 from J; bases not matched to a gene: 5. The CDR3 spans 16 residues. The V gene's germline CDR1 is MGHRA and CDR2 YSYEKL.

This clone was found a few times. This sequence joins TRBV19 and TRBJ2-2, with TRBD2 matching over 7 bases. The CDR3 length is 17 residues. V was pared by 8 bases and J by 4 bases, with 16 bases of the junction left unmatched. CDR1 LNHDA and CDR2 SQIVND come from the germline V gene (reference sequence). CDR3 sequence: CASRAGRGGGSTGELFF. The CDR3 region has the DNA TGTGCCAGTCGAGCGGGTAGAGGCGGGGGAAGCACCGGGGAGCTGTTTTTT.

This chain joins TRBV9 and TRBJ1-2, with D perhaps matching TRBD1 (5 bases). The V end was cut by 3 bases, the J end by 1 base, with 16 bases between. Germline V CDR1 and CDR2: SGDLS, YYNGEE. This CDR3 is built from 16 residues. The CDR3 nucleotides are TGTGCCAGCAGCGCAGTCGACAGCACGATTAACTATGGCTACACCTTC. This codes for CASSAVDSTINYGYTF.

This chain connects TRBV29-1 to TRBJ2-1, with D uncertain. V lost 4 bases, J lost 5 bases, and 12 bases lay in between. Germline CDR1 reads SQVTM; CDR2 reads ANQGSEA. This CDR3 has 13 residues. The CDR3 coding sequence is TGCAGCGTTGTCGGCGCCGGAAACAATGAGCAGTTCTTC. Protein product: CSVVGAGNNEQFF.

Here the CDR3 reads CASSPWGLETQYF. For the CDR3, the DNA is TGTGCCAGCAGTCCATGGGGGCTGGAGACCCAGTACTTC. The chain recombines TRBV6-4 with TRBJ2-5; possibly TRBD1 for D (6 bases). The CDR3 has 13 amino acids. CDR1 MRHNA and CDR2 SNTAGT come from the germline V gene. The germline V and J ends were trimmed by 5 bases and 5 bases, with 12 bases remaining between them.

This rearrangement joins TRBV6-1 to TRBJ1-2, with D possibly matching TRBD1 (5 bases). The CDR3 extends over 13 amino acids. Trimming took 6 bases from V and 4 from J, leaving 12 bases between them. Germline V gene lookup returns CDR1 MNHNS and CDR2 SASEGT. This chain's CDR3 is CASSGTRAYGYTF. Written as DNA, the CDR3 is TGTGCCAGCAGCGGGACGCGGGCCTATGGCTACACCTTC.

CDR3 sequence (DNA): TGTGCCACCAGCAGCCGGGACAGTTACAATCAGCCCCAGCATTTT. It yields the protein CATSSRDSYNQPQHF. This chain connects TRBV15 to TRBJ1-5; 7 nucleotides line up with TRBD1. The length of the CDR3 is 15 residues. V lost 3 bases, J lost 3 bases, and 5 bases stayed unmatched. Germline CDR1 LNHNV, CDR2 YYDKDF (reference sequence).